A single sample gave rise to the 24 T cell receptor beta chains below, sequenced in a study of T cell changes during pregnancy in multiple sclerosis. Produced via immunoSEQ multiplex PCR; TCRdb's table is partial and in-frame only. The repertoire holds 60,000 to 70,000 clones, with under 95% as singletons. Sequenced here: peripheral blood, sampled in the third trimester of pregnancy. The receptors derive from a female donor in good health, enrolled as a control in a pregnancy study.

The V call is TRBV27, the J call TRBJ2-7; D is unclear. Germline V CDR1 and CDR2: MNHEY, SMNVEV (reference sequence). The CDR3 covers 11 residues. Trimming shortened V by 6 bases and J by 4 bases, and 7 bases separated the two germline ends. This CDR3 reads CASRGAYEQYF. Written as DNA, the CDR3 is TGTGCCAGCAGGGGCGCGTACGAGCAGTACTTC.

The rearrangement joins TRBV19 to TRBJ2-6, with a weak D call TRBD2 (5 bases). Germline V gene lookup returns CDR1 LNHDA and CDR2 SQIVND (reference sequence). The V end was cut by 5 bases, the J end by 0 bases, with 11 bases between. The CDR3 contains 16 residues. For the CDR3, the DNA is TGTGCCAGTAGTGGTACCGAGGGCTCTGGGGCCAACGTCCTGACTTTC. Protein: CASSGTEGSGANVLTF.

The CDR3 here is CSVYRGSNYGYTF. The DNA of the CDR3 is TGCAGCGTCTACAGGGGGTCTAACTATGGCTACACCTTC. The rearrangement uses TRBV29-1 and TRBJ1-2; 8 bases fit TRBD1. The CDR3 spans 13 residues. Germline trimming cut 6 bases from V and 0 bases from J; bases unmatched to any gene: 3. Germline-derived CDR1 and CDR2 are SQVTM and ANQGSEA.

The gene calls are TRBV4-2 and TRBJ1-2; D unclear. Per germline, CDR1 LGHNA and CDR2 YNFKEQ. CDR3 length: 12 residues. V was cut by 0 bases and J by 10 bases, with 9 bases left in between. In DNA, the CDR3 is TGTGCCAGCAGCCAAGACAGAAATTACTACACCTTC. As protein: CASSQDRNYYTF.

The V call is TRBV7-6, the J call TRBJ2-7; a weak D match, TRBD1 (6 bases). CDR3 length equals 13 residues. The V end was cut by 8 bases, the J end by 4 bases, with 15 bases between. Per germline, CDR1 SGHVS and CDR2 FNYEAQ. CDR3: CASSRLGGYEQYF. As DNA, the CDR3 is TGTGCCAGCTCAAGGTTAGGGGGATACGAGCAGTACTTC.

This sequence joins TRBV18 and TRBJ1-1, with no clear D. This CDR3 spans 15 amino acids. The germline V gene has CDR1 KGHSH and CDR2 LQKENI. V was cut by 3 bases and J by 5 bases, with 16 bases left in between. The CDR3 here is CASSPSTSRGTEAFF. CDR3 DNA: TGTGCCAGCTCACCCTCTACGAGTCGTGGTACTGAAGCTTTCTTT.

As regards this clone: In the same sample, other DNA sequences code for this CDR3. The V gene is TRBV2, the J gene TRBJ2-7; 9 bases match TRBD1. The V segment lost 8 bases and the J segment 2 bases; nucleotides outside the gene matches: 1. The CDR3 is made up of 12 amino acids. CDR1 is SNHLY and CDR2 is FYNNEI in the germline V gene. CDR3 nucleotide sequence: TGTGCCAGCCGACAGGGGGCCTACGAGCAGTACTTC. Residues: CASRQGAYEQYF. The complete variable domain, with remaining parts taken from reference TRBV2 and TRBJ2-7, reads EPEVTQTPSHQVTQMGQEVILRCVPISNHLYFYWYRQILGQKVEFLVSFYNNEISEKSEIFDDQFSVERPDGSNFTLKIRSTKLEDSAMYFCASRQGAYEQYFGPGTRLTVT.

The rearrangement joins TRBV9 to TRBJ1-1, with D maybe TRBD1 (5 bases). This CDR3 spans 18 amino acids. V lost 4 bases and J 3 bases, leaving 25 bases between the germline ends. Germline assignment: CDR1 SGDLS and CDR2 YYNGEE. CDR3 amino acids: CASSSPNYPVGGYTEAFF. The CDR3 coding sequence is TGTGCCAGCAGCTCACCAAACTACCCGGTGGGGGGGTACACTGAAGCTTTCTTT.

The chain employs TRBV5-5 and TRBJ2-5; 7 bases line up with TRBD1. V lost 4 bases and J lost 1; bases outside the gene matches: 7. CDR1 is SGHKS, CDR2 YYEKEE, per germline (reference sequence). The CDR3 is 15 amino acids. CDR3 loop: CASSPPGQFQETQYF. The CDR3 coding sequence is TGTGCCAGCAGCCCGCCGGGACAGTTCCAAGAGACCCAGTACTTC.

The rearrangement joins TRBV10-3 to TRBJ2-3, with D maybe TRBD2 (6 bases). Germline CDR1 reads ENHRY; CDR2 reads SYGVKD. CDR3 length: 16 residues. Trimming shortened V by 3 bases and J by 0 bases, and 13 bases separated the two germline ends. Here the CDR3 reads CAISDAGIASTDTQYF. The CDR3 region has the DNA TGTGCCATCAGTGACGCGGGAATTGCTAGCACAGATACGCAGTATTTT.

This chain connects TRBV7-9 to TRBJ1-5, with 8 positions matching TRBD1. This CDR3 region has 17 residues. Losses at the gene ends were 0 bases for V and 2 bases for J; bases not matched to a gene: 6. The germline V gene has CDR1 SEHNR and CDR2 FQNEAQ (reference sequence). The CDR3 loop is CASSLAGQGRGNQPQHF. In DNA, the CDR3 is TGTGCCAGCAGCTTAGCAGGACAGGGTCGAGGCAATCAGCCCCAGCATTTT.

The chain couples TRBV5-5 to TRBJ2-7; possible D gene TRBD2, 6 bases. CDR3 length: 13 amino acids. Germline assignment: CDR1 SGHKS and CDR2 YYEKEE (reference sequence). Trimming removed 4 bases from V and 4 bases from J, with 12 bases in between. The CDR3 is CASSHLSGYEQYF. CDR3 nucleotides: TGTGCCAGCAGCCATCTGAGCGGGTACGAGCAGTACTTC.

The J gene is TRBJ2-7, the V gene TRBV5-7; 13 bases fit TRBD2. TRBV5-7 belongs to the ORF category, with a function that is uncertain. J gave up 3 bases and V 4 bases, and 4 bases lay outside the gene matches. The CDR3 is 15 amino acids. This CDR3 is CASSPGLAGVYEQYF. The CDR3 region has the DNA TGTGCCAGCAGCCCTGGACTAGCGGGGGTCTACGAGCAGTACTTC.

This rearrangement joins TRBV6-1 to TRBJ1-6, with D tentatively TRBD1 (6 bases). The CDR3 is made up of 13 amino acids. Germline CDR1 reads MNHNS; CDR2 reads SASEGT. V was clipped by 6 bases and J by 5 bases, with 8 bases between them. The chain's CDR3 is CASRRTDNSPLHF. The DNA for the CDR3 is TGTGCCAGCAGAAGGACAGATAATTCACCCCTCCACTTT.

The chain couples TRBV4-2 to TRBJ1-2; D remains unclear. This CDR3 is 14 amino acids long. In germline, CDR1 is LGHNA, CDR2 YNFKEQ. The ends were cut back, 7 bases at V and 2 bases at J, with 14 bases in the middle. The CDR3 DNA sequence: TGTGCCAGCAATAATCTCGGGGAAAACTATGGCTACACCTTC. Its protein product is CASNNLGENYGYTF.

The CDR3 loop is CASSSFGSSSLETQYF. In DNA form, the CDR3 reads TGTGCCAGCAGCTCTTTCGGGTCCTCAAGTTTAGAGACCCAGTACTTC. The chain carries TRBV7-6 and TRBJ2-5; D gene ambiguous. V lost 4 bases, J lost 4 bases, and 19 bases lay in between. The CDR3 loop spans 16 amino acids. Germline values: CDR1 SGHVS, CDR2 FNYEAQ.

The chain carries TRBV29-1 and TRBJ1-3; D remains unclear. V was trimmed by 2 bases and J by 0 bases, leaving 17 bases between them. The germline CDR1 and CDR2 sequences are SQVTM and ANQGSEA. There are 17 residues in the CDR3. The CDR3 protein is CSVEFGNAFSSGNTIYF. Here the CDR3 DNA reads TGCAGCGTTGAATTCGGTAATGCCTTCTCCTCTGGAAACACCATATATTTT.

The chain couples TRBV11-3 to TRBJ2-5, with 14 bases identical to TRBD2. Per germline, CDR1 SGHNT and CDR2 YENEEA. The V gene end was trimmed by 4 bases and the J gene end by 4 bases; junction bases not matched to a gene: 2. The CDR3 loop spans 15 amino acids. The CDR3 sequence is CASSSGLAGGETQYF. The CDR3 DNA sequence: TGTGCCAGCAGCTCAGGACTAGCGGGGGGAGAGACCCAGTACTTC.

The chain employs TRBV10-3 and TRBJ1-1; D is uncertain. Per the germline V gene, CDR1 is ENHRY and CDR2 is SYGVKD. CDR3 length equals 13 residues. V lost 8 bases, J lost 5 bases, and 15 bases lay in between. The CDR3 region has the DNA TGTGCCATCGCGAGGCTATCGGGAACTGAAGCTTTCTTT. Its translation: CAIARLSGTEAFF.

The chain recombines TRBV27 with TRBJ2-3, with 7 bases matching TRBD2. This CDR3 is 16 amino acids long. The germline V gene encodes CDR1 MNHEY and CDR2 SMNVEV (reference sequence). The V gene end was trimmed by 5 bases and the J gene end by 2 bases; junction bases not matched to a gene: 10. CDR3 DNA sequence: TGTGCCAGCAGTACCTTTTCGGGGGGTACCACAGATACGCAGTATTTT. Protein product: CASSTFSGGTTDTQYF.

This chain links TRBV18 with TRBJ1-2, with D possibly TRBD1 on 6 matching bases. Germline assignment: CDR1 KGHSH and CDR2 LQKENI. The CDR3 spans 14 residues. Trimming removed 4 bases at V and 6 bases at J, with 15 bases between. The CDR3 reads CASSRPGQDHGYTF. The CDR3 DNA reads as TGTGCCAGCTCACGTCCGGGACAAGACCATGGCTACACCTTC.

This chain connects TRBV27 to TRBJ2-7; D uncertain. The CDR3 extends over 12 amino acids. Germline V gene lookup returns CDR1 MNHEY and CDR2 SMNVEV (reference sequence). V lost 6 bases, J lost 2 bases, and 8 bases lay in between. As DNA, the CDR3 is TGTGCCAGCAGCCGACACACCTACGAGCAGTACTTC. The encoded protein is CASSRHTYEQYF.

In regard to this clone: The germline gene is not matched at one end of the junction; a read error may be the cause. This CDR3 reads CASSLARDIGEKLFF. CDR3 DNA sequence: TGTGCTAGCAGCTTAGCCAGGGACATCGGTGAAAAACTGTTTTTT. This chain connects TRBV7-7 to TRBJ1-4; D might be TRBD1 (6 bases). This CDR3 has 15 amino acids. Germline lookup yields CDR1 SSHAT and CDR2 FNYEAQ (reference sequence).

V and J are TRBV29-1 and TRBJ1-2; 7 positions agree with TRBD1. Trimming cost V 4 bases and J 8 bases; bases outside gene matches: 10. The CDR3 contains 13 residues. CDR1 is SQVTM and CDR2 is ANQGSEA in the germline V gene. For the CDR3, the DNA is TGCAGCGTTGGCCGAGAGGGGGCGTTGGGCTACACCTTC. It codes for CSVGREGALGYTF.